This passage covers 29 T cell receptor beta chains from one sample sequenced in a study of blood T cells in healthy people across ages. PCR was performed a second time for roughly 6 to 12 cycles using a sample-barcoded 5' primer and a J-beta primer mix. Each CDR3 protein gets one entry after TCRdb re-called the 5' RACE reads with MiXCR. The table lists around 2 million distinct CDR3 sequences, 35% to 50% of them singletons, with about 21% in the top ten. The specimen sequenced was blood. These receptors were taken from a human donor in good health.

V is TRBV6-2 or TRBV6-3 and J is TRBJ2-1, with a tentative D call TRBD2 (5 bases). Germline V CDR1 and CDR2: MNHEY, SVGEGT. The CDR3 is made up of 14 amino acids. Trimming cost V 6 bases and J 8 bases, with 17 bases left between them. The CDR3 DNA follows: TGTGCCAGCAGGTACGCGGGTTTCGGCTATGAGCAGTTCTTC. It translates to CASRYAGFGYEQFF.

The genes are TRBV11-3 and TRBJ2-7; 7 positions match TRBD1. The V and J ends lost 4 bases and 7 bases, in that order; junction bases with no gene match: 13. The CDR3 consists of 15 residues. Germline V gene data show CDR1 as SGHNT and CDR2 as YENEEA. CDR3 in amino acids: CASSSRQGSPWEQYF. As DNA, the CDR3 is TGTGCCAGCAGCTCCAGACAGGGATCTCCTTGGGAGCAGTACTTC.

The genes are TRBV6-5 and TRBJ2-1; perhaps D is TRBD1 or TRBD2 (5 bases each). The CDR3 sequence is 14 residues long. V was cut by 5 bases and J by 8 bases, with 16 bases left in between. From germline, CDR1 is MNHEY and CDR2 SVGAGI. CDR3 DNA: TGTGCCAGCAGTCCGGGACCCCGGCCGGATGAGCAGTTCTTC. Amino acids: CASSPGPRPDEQFF.

A remark on this clonotype: A read error may account for a junction end that differs from germline. V is TRBV7-2 and J is TRBJ2-7; tentatively, D is TRBD1 (6 bases). Germline V CDR1 and CDR2: SGHTA, FQGNSA. The CDR3 is made up of 13 amino acids. The CDR3 protein is CAGSVGQYNEQYF. Here the CDR3 DNA reads TGTGCCGGCAGCGTTGGACAGTACAATGAGCAGTACTTC. Full variable domain (remainder filled in from reference TRBV7-2 and TRBJ2-7): GAGVSQSPSNKVTEKGKDVELRCDPISGHTALYWYRQSLGQGLEFLIYFQGNSAPDKSGLPSDRFSAERTGGSVSTLTIQRTQQEDSAVYLCAGSVGQYNEQYFGPGTRLTVT.

The rearrangement joins TRBV18 to TRBJ2-1, with 8 bases fitting TRBD2. The V gene's germline CDR1 is KGHSH and CDR2 LQKENI. This CDR3 is built from 15 residues. V dropped 2 bases and J dropped 7; count of bases not matched to a gene: 7. CDR3 in amino acids: CASSPLAGGVNEQFF. The CDR3 nucleotides read TGTGCCAGCTCACCATTGGCGGGGGGAGTTAATGAGCAGTTCTTC.

The chain recombines TRBV2 with TRBJ1-5; 7 nucleotides agree with TRBD1. CDR1 is SNHLY and CDR2 is FYNNEI in the germline V gene. V was clipped by 7 bases and J by 7 bases; unmatched bases: 10. The CDR3 contains 14 residues. The CDR3: CASTNQGVGQPQHF. CDR3 bases: TGTGCCAGCACCAATCAGGGGGTTGGGCAGCCCCAGCATTTT.

This clonotype was observed a handful of times. The chain employs TRBV6-6 and TRBJ2-4; the match to TRBD1 covers 7 bases. The DNA end is a closer match to TRBJ2-7, so the J assignment may be wrong. Germline V lookup: CDR1 MNHNY, CDR2 SVGAGI (reference sequence). The CDR3 spans 15 residues. The CDR3 DNA follows: TGTGCCAGCTCGGTCCAGCCGACAGGGCGGTACGAGCAGTACTTC. Translated, it gives CASSVQPTGRYEQYF.

The rearrangement joins TRBV4-2 to TRBJ2-5, with a tentative D call TRBD1 (5 bases). Trimming removed 0 bases from V and 0 bases from J, with 11 bases in between. Germline V gives CDR1 LGHNA, CDR2 YNFKEQ. The CDR3 extends over 16 amino acids. In DNA, the CDR3 is TGTGCCAGCAGCCAAGACCCCAGACAGTACCAAGAGACCCAGTACTTC. Translation: CASSQDPRQYQETQYF.

This clonotype occurred many times. The CDR3 spells CSVSWGGQKNIQYF. The CDR3 nucleotides read TGCAGCGTCAGCTGGGGGGGACAAAAAAACATTCAGTACTTC. The chain recombines TRBV29-1 with TRBJ2-4, with D maybe TRBD2 (7 bases). The V gene lost 6 bases and the J gene lost 4 bases, with 16 bases spanning the gap. The CDR3 is 14 residues long. Germline values: CDR1 SQVTM, CDR2 ANQGSEA.

V gene TRBV15 combines with J gene TRBJ1-2; D gene unclear. V was shortened by 1 base and J by 6 bases, with 9 bases between the two germline ends. CDR3 length: 13 amino acids. Germline CDR1 and CDR2: LNHNV and YYDKDF (reference sequence). The CDR3 nucleotides read TGTGCCACCAGCAGAGCGACGACCGATGGCTACACCTTC. This encodes CATSRATTDGYTF.

The rearrangement uses TRBV4-1 and TRBJ1-5, with D perhaps TRBD1 (5 bases). Germline CDR1 MGHRA, CDR2 YSYEKL. The CDR3 contains 15 residues. V was trimmed by 0 bases and J by 11 bases, leaving 17 bases between them. The CDR3 loop reads CASSQEGHVGGTQHF. CDR3 DNA: TGCGCCAGCAGCCAAGAAGGACATGTCGGGGGGACCCAGCATTTT.

This clonotype was recorded at least ten times. The chain employs TRBV29-1 and TRBJ1-5; D might be TRBD1 (6 bases). V was cut by 4 bases and J by 3 bases, with 7 bases left in between. The CDR3 has 12 residues. Germline V gene lookup returns CDR1 SQVTM and CDR2 ANQGSEA. DNA of the CDR3: TGCAGCGTTGGGGGGCCCAATCAGCCCCAGCATTTT. This translates into CSVGGPNQPQHF.

With respect to this clonotype: This may be a read error, as it is one base from a much larger clone. This rearrangement joins TRBV29-1 to TRBJ2-5; a weak D match, TRBD1 (5 bases). Matching the DNA end better, TRBJ2-7 makes the J call doubtful. Per germline, CDR1 SQVTM and CDR2 ANQGSEA. The length of the CDR3 is 14 residues. CDR3 DNA sequence: TGCAGCGTCATCGTAGCCAGGGTATGGAGCGAGCAGTACTTC. It yields the protein CSVIVARVWSEQYF.

The CDR3 loop reads CASSLFGLRGGLGETQYF. CDR3 nucleotide sequence: TGTGCCAGCAGTTTATTCGGTTTGCGGGGGGGATTAGGAGAGACCCAGTACTTC. This chain connects TRBV28 to TRBJ2-5; the match to TRBD2 covers 9 bases. The CDR3 loop spans 18 amino acids. Looked up from germline, CDR1 is MDHEN and CDR2 is SYDVKM. V lost 1 base to trimming and J lost 4 bases; unmatched junction nucleotides: 13.

CDR3 DNA: TGCAGTGCAAGCACGGGGGTGGGATATGGCTACACCTTC. Residues: CSASTGVGYGYTF. The rearrangement links TRBV20-1 to TRBJ1-2, with D perhaps matching TRBD1 (5 bases). The germline V and J ends were trimmed by 6 bases and 5 bases, with 16 bases remaining between them. The CDR3 runs to 13 residues. Germline V lookup: CDR1 DFQATT, CDR2 SNEGSKA (reference sequence).

The V gene is TRBV7-9, the J gene TRBJ2-1; possibly TRBD1 for D (6 bases). Germline CDR1 reads SEHNR; CDR2 reads FQNEAQ (reference sequence). Trimming removed 4 bases at V and 10 bases at J, with 14 bases between. The length of the CDR3 is 13 residues. This CDR3 is CASSSYDRSEQFF. The CDR3 nucleotides read TGTGCCAGCAGCTCCTACGACAGGTCGGAGCAGTTCTTC.

The chain is built from TRBV29-1 and TRBJ2-1; 7 positions agree with TRBD2. This CDR3 is 14 amino acids long. Germline-derived CDR1 and CDR2 are SQVTM and ANQGSEA. The V segment lost 1 base and the J segment 7 bases; nucleotides outside the gene matches: 7. CDR3 DNA: TGCAGCGTTGAAGCCGAGCGGGGTTGGAATGAGCAGTTCTTC. Its translation: CSVEAERGWNEQFF.

The V call is TRBV27, the J call TRBJ1-2; D may be TRBD1 (6 bases). The CDR3 sequence is 16 residues long. V lost 0 bases and J 1 base, leaving 12 bases between the germline ends. Germline values: CDR1 MNHEY, CDR2 SMNVEV (reference sequence). CDR3 in amino acids: CASSLSSDSLNYGYTF. The DNA of the CDR3 is TGTGCCAGCAGTTTATCTTCGGACAGCCTTAACTATGGCTACACCTTC.

The chain links TRBV7-9 to TRBJ2-4; D unresolved. The DNA matches TRBJ2-7 better at its end, which makes the J call doubtful. Germline CDR1 and CDR2: SEHNR and FQNEAQ (reference sequence). There are 14 residues in the CDR3. The CDR3 DNA follows: TGTGCCAGCAGCTTAGCCATCGATCCCTACGAGCAGTACTTC. Its translation: CASSLAIDPYEQYF.

V gene TRBV3-1 combines with J gene TRBJ2-1; tentatively, D is TRBD1 (5 bases). V lost 8 bases and J lost 6, with 8 bases in between. Germline assignment: CDR1 LGHDT and CDR2 YNNKEL (reference sequence). The CDR3 extends over 11 amino acids. CDR3 sequence reads: CASPRGNEQFF. The CDR3 bases are TGTGCCAGCCCTAGGGGCAATGAGCAGTTCTTC.

The sample holds a few counts of this clonotype. The chain carries TRBV20-1 and TRBJ1-2; TRBD1 is a possible D gene (6 bases). The V and J ends lost 3 bases and 1 base respectively, with 9 bases between them. Germline V gene data show CDR1 as DFQATT and CDR2 as SNEGSKA (reference sequence). The CDR3 runs to 13 residues. The CDR3 DNA reads as TGCAGTGCTAGTAGGGACATTAACTATGGCTACACCTTC. Protein product: CSASRDINYGYTF.

This clonotype was observed a single time. This rearrangement joins TRBV10-3 to TRBJ2-1; 7 nucleotides match TRBD1. The CDR3 sequence is 20 residues long. V lost 2 bases, J lost 2 bases, and 18 bases stayed unmatched. Germline V gene lookup returns CDR1 ENHRY and CDR2 SYGVKD. The CDR3 DNA reads as TGTGCCATCAGTGAGGTTGGTAATAGGGGGCAAGATTTTACCTACAATGAGCAGTTCTTC. Translation: CAISEVGNRGQDFTYNEQFF.

The sample holds a few counts of this clonotype. CDR3 DNA: TGTGCCAGCACCTCCCGGGTACTAGCGGGGGGGCGACAGGGGAATGAGCAGTTCTTC. Translation gives CASTSRVLAGGRQGNEQFF. The chain is built from TRBV28 and TRBJ2-1, with TRBD2 matching 13 bases. Germline CDR1 reads MDHEN; CDR2 reads SYDVKM. V lost 7 bases and J lost 7; bases outside the gene matches: 19. There are 19 residues in the CDR3.

The J gene is TRBJ2-7, the V gene TRBV7-2; D not resolved. Trimming took 3 bases from V and 2 from J, leaving 14 bases between them. The germline V gene encodes CDR1 SGHTA and CDR2 FQGNSA. CDR3 length: 15 residues. The CDR3 is CASSFSSGTTYEQYF. CDR3 DNA sequence: TGTGCCAGCAGCTTTAGCTCGGGTACGACCTACGAGCAGTACTTC. Full variable domain (rest looked up from reference TRBV7-2 and TRBJ2-7): GAGVSQSPSNKVTEKGKDVELRCDPISGHTALYWYRQSLGQGLEFLIYFQGNSAPDKSGLPSDRFSAERTGGSVSTLTIQRTQQEDSAVYLCASSFSSGTTYEQYFGPGTRLTVT.

The gene calls are TRBV10-3 and TRBJ2-7; D may be TRBD1 (6 bases). The V end was cut by 8 bases, the J end by 1 base, with 15 bases between. This CDR3 has 14 amino acids. Germline V lookup: CDR1 ENHRY, CDR2 SYGVKD. CDR3 DNA: TGTGCCATCCGCCCTTCGGACAGTTCCTACGAGCAGTACTTC. Its protein product is CAIRPSDSSYEQYF.

J is TRBJ1-1 and V is TRBV7-3, with 9 bases lining up with TRBD1. V lost 6 bases to trimming and J lost 1 base; unmatched junction nucleotides: 6. This CDR3 has 15 residues. CDR1 is SGHTA and CDR2 is FQGTGA in the germline V gene. The CDR3 bases are TGTGCCAGCAGGGTTACAGGGGGCCCGAACACTGAAGCTTTCTTT. It is translated as CASRVTGGPNTEAFF.

The chain uses TRBV10-3 and TRBJ1-1, with D unresolved. This CDR3 region has 14 residues. Trimming shortened V by 2 bases and J by 0 bases, and 7 bases separated the two germline ends. Germline V gene sequence: CDR1 ENHRY, CDR2 SYGVKD. CDR3 sequence reads: CAISEGTLNTEAFF. CDR3 nucleotides: TGTGCCATCAGTGAGGGTACTTTGAACACTGAAGCTTTCTTT.

V usage is TRBV12-3 or TRBV12-4 and J usage is TRBJ1-4; the match to TRBD1 covers 8 bases. V lost 6 bases, J lost 4 bases, and 10 bases stayed unmatched. The CDR3 length is 16 residues. For the CDR3, the DNA is TGTGCCAGCAGGTTGACAGGGGAGGGGAGTAATGAAAAACTGTTTTTT. As protein: CASRLTGEGSNEKLFF.

This clonotype was picked up a small number of times. The chain joins TRBV5-6 to TRBJ1-6; D gene unclear. The CDR3 contains 14 residues. V lost 0 bases, J lost 9 bases, and 10 bases lay in between. The germline CDR1 and CDR2 sequences are SGHDT and YYEEEE. The CDR3 region is CASSLVRVGSPLHF. The CDR3 coding sequence is TGTGCCAGCAGCTTGGTTCGCGTCGGTTCACCCCTCCACTTT.